This T cell receptor beta chain came from a study of cytomegalovirus exposure and HLA in healthy donors. This clone was counted once. Its antigen is still unknown. Assay: immunoSEQ multiplex PCR; the TCRdb copy retains only in-frame clones and omits some. The repertoire consists of 120,000 or so clones, with about 91% occurring once and the leading ten covering around 1.9%. Notes on the study in general: There were a few CMV-associated chains whose specificity for CMV antigens was confirmed in vitro. Cytomegalovirus status was reportedly diagnosed by the classifier with high sensitivity and specificity.

CDR1 and CDR2 from the germline V gene are SGHTA and FQGNSA. Losses at the gene ends were 1 base for V and 4 bases for J; bases not matched to a gene: 3. The CDR3 spans 16 residues. Source material: PBMCs. This chain uses TRBV7-2 with TRBJ2-1; 11 bases are shared with TRBD2. The TCR originated in a man aged 18 to 30 in good health and CMV-seronegative. CDR3 in DNA: TGTGCCAGCAGCTTAGACCTAGCGGGAGGATACAATGAGCAGTTCTTC. Its protein product is CASSLDLAGGYNEQFF.